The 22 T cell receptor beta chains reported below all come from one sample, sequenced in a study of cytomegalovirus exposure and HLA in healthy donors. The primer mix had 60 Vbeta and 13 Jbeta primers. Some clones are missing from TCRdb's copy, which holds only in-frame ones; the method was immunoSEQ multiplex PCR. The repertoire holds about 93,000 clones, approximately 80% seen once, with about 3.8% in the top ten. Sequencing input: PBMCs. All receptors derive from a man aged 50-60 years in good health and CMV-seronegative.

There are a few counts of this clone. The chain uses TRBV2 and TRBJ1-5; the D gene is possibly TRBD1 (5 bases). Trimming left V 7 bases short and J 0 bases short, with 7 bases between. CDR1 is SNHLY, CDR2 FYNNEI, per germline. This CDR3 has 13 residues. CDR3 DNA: TGTGCCAGCATGGGGCATAGCAATCAGCCCCAGCATTTT. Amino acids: CASMGHSNQPQHF.

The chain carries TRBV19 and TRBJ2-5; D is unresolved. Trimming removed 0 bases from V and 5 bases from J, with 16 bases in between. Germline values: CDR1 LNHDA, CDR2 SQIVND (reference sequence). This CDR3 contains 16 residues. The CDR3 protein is CASSIDLQAVGETQYF. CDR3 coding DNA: TGTGCCAGTAGTATAGATCTCCAGGCCGTTGGGGAGACCCAGTACTTC.

CDR3 nucleotide sequence: TGTGCCAGCAGGGGACTAGCGGGAGGGCCTTCCTACAATGAGCAGTTCTTC. Its protein is CASRGLAGGPSYNEQFF. V usage is TRBV21-1 and J usage is TRBJ2-1; TRBD2 is the table's D call and was not checked against the DNA. TRBV21-1 is annotated as a pseudogene. The CDR3 runs 17 residues.

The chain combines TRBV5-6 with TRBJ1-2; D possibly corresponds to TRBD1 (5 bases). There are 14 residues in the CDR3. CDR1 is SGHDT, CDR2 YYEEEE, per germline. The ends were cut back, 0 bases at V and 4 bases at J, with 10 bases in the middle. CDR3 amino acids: CASSLGGSPYGYTF. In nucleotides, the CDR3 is TGTGCCAGCAGCTTGGGGGGCTCCCCCTATGGCTACACCTTC.

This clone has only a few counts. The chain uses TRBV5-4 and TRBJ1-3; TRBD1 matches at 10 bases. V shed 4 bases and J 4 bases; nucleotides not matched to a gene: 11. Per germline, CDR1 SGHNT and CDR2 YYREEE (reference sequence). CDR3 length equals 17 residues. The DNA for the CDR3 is TGTGCCAGCAGCCCAGCCGCCGGGACAGGGGTCGGAAACACCATATATTTT. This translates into CASSPAAGTGVGNTIYF.

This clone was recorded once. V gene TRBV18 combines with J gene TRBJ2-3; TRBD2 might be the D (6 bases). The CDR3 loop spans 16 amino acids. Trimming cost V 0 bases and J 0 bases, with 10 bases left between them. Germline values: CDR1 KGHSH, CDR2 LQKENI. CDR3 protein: CASSPPGGASTDTQYF. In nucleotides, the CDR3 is TGTGCCAGCTCACCACCGGGGGGAGCTAGCACAGATACGCAGTATTTT.

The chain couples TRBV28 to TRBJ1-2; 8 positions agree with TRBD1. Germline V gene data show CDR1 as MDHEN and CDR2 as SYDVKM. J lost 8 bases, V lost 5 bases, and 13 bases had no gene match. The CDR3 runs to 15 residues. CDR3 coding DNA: TGTGCCAGCAGTCTCGCGACAGGGGCTGTGGAGGGCTACACCTTC. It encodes CASSLATGAVEGYTF.

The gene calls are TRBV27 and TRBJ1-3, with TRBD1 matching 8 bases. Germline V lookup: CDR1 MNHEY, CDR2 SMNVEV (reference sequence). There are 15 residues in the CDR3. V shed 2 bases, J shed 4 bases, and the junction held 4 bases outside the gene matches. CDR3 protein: CASSLNRGLGNTIYF. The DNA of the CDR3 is TGTGCCAGCAGTTTAAACAGGGGGTTAGGAAACACCATATATTTT.

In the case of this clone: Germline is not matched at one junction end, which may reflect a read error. CDR3 amino acids: CASTLGPGLAGGTPYNEQFF. CDR3 coding DNA: TGTGCCAGCACTTTAGGGCCCGGACTAGCGGGAGGAACCCCCTACAATGAGCAGTTCTTC. The chain joins TRBV28 to TRBJ2-1; 14 bases match TRBD2. CDR1 is MDHEN, CDR2 SYDVKM, per germline. CDR3 length: 20 residues.

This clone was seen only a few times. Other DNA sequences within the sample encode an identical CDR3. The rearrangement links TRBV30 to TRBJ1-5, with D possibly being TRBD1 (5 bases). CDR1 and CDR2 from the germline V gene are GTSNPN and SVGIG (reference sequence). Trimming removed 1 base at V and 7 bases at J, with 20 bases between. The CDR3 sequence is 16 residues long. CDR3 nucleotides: TGTGCCTGGAGTGGGGTCGGGGGAGGGTTAGGACAGCCCCAGCATTTT. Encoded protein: CAWSGVGGGLGQPQHF. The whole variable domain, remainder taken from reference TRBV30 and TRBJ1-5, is SQTIHQWPATLVQPVGSPLSLECTVEGTSNPNLYWYRQAAGRGLQLLFYSVGIGQISSEVPQNLSASRPQDRQFILSSKKLLLSDSGFYLCAWSGVGGGLGQPQHFGDGTRLSIL.

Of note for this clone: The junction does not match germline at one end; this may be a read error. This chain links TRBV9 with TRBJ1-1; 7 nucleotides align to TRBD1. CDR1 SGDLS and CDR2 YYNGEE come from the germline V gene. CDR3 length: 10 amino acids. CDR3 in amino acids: CASSGDRALF. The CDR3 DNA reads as TGTGCCAGCAGCGGAGACAGGGCTCTCTTT.

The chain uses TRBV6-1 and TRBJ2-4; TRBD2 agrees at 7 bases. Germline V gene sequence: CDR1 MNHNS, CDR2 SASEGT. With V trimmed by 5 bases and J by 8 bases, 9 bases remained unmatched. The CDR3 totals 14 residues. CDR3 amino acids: CASSLGRGGDIQYF. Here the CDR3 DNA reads TGTGCCAGCAGTCTTGGGAGGGGTGGGGACATTCAGTACTTC.

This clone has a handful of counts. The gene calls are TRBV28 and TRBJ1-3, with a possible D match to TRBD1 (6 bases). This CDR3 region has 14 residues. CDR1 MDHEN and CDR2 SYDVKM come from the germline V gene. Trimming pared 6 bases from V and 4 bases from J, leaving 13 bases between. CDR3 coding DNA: TGTGCCAGCAGGAACAGGGAATCCGGAAACACCATATATTTT. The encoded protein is CASRNRESGNTIYF. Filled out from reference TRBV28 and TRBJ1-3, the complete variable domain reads DVKVTQSSRYLVKRTGEKVFLECVQDMDHENMFWYRQDPGLGLRLIYFSYDVKMKEKGDIPEGYSVSREKKERFSLILESASTNQTSMYLCASRNRESGNTIYFGEGSWLTVV.

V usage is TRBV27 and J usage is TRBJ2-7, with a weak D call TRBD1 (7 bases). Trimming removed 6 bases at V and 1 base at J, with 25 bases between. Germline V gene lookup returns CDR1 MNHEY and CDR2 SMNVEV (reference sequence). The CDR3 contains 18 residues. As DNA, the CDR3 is TGTGCCAGCAGACTGCGGGGCAATTACAGGGGTTTTTCCTACGAGCAGTACTTC. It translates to CASRLRGNYRGFSYEQYF.

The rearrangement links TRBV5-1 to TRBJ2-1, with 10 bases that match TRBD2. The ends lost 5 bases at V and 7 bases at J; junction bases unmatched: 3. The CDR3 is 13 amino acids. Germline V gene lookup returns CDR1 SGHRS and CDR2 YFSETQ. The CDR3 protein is CASREGLANEQFF. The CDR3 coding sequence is TGCGCCAGCAGGGAGGGACTAGCGAATGAGCAGTTCTTC.

CDR3 residues: CASSLSSGLGEQYF. The CDR3 nucleotides read TGTGCCAGCAGTTTATCAAGCGGGCTCGGTGAGCAGTACTTC. The V call is TRBV28, the J call TRBJ2-7; maybe TRBD2 (6 bases). The CDR3 length is 14 residues. CDR1 MDHEN and CDR2 SYDVKM come from the germline V gene. V was clipped by 1 base and J by 7 bases, with 14 bases between them.

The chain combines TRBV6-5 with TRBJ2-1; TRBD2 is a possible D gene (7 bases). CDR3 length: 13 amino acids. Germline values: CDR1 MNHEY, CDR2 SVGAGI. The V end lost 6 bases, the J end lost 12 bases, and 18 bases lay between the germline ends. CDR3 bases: TGTGCCAGCAGCCTGGGGGGGCAGTCGGTGCAGTTCTTC. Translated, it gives CASSLGGQSVQFF.

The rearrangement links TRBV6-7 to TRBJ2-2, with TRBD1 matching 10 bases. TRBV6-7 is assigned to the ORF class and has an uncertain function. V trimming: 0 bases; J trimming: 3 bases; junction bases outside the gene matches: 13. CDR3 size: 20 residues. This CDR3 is CASSYSRGTGAGGDTGELFF. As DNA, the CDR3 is TGTGCCAGCAGTTACTCTAGGGGGACAGGGGCCGGGGGGGACACCGGGGAGCTGTTTTTT.

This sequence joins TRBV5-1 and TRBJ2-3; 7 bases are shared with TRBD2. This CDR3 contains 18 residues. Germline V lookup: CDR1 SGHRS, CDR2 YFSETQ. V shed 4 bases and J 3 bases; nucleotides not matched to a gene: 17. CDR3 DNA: TGCGCCAGCAGCCTAACTTATGTGAAGGGAGGGCCAACAGATACGCAGTATTTT. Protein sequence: CASSLTYVKGGPTDTQYF.

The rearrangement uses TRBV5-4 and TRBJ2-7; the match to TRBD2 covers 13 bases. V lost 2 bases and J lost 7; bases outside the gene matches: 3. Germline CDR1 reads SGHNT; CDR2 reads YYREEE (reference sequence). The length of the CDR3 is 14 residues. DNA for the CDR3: TGTGCCAGCAGCTTAGGACTAGCGGGAGTGGAGCAGTACTTC. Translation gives CASSLGLAGVEQYF.

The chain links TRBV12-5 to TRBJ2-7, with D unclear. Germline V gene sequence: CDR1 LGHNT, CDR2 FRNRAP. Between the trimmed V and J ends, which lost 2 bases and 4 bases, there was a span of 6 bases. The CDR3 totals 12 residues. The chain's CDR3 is CASGLRVYEQYF. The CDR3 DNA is TGTGCTAGTGGTTTGCGGGTTTACGAGCAGTACTTC.

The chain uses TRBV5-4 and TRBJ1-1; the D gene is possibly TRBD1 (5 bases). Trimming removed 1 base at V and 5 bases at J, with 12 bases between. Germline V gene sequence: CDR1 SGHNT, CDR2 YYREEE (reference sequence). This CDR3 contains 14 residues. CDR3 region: CASSLRAGGTEAFF. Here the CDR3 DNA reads TGTGCCAGCAGCTTGCGCGCGGGGGGGACTGAAGCTTTCTTT.